This TCR beta chain was observed in a study of blood T cell repertoires in COVID-19 (dated by TCRdb to the early 2020s). General notes on the study: Samples covering the acute and convalescent phases of COVID-19 were provided by collaborators in the United States, Italy and Spain. The samples were drawn from the first 160 participants of the ongoing ImmuneRACE study and from some 1,300 subjects provided by 6 global collaborators. The dataset comprised deeply sampled blood TCRbeta repertoires from subjects exposed to, actively infected with, or recovered from COVID-19. The material from the prospective study consisted of cDNA or gDNA derived from T cells, B-cell-depleted T cells, or PBMCs. Where HLA class I and class II types were available, the types were taken from metadata supplied by the sample provider, not from assay-based typing. Sample metadata almost always included a de-identified subject ID, COVID-19 status, age in years and sex. A freely available public database, intended as a resource for researchers studying the immune response to SARS-CoV-2, is where the repertoires were released. The investigation overall reported the following: Clinical and demographic metadata were provided uncurated, with the amount varying by source and participant.

TCRbeta CDR3 regions were amplified from genomic DNA using the immunoSEQ Assay, a bias-controlled multiplex PCR. Concerning the study's data processing: Within the assay, amplification of reference gene primers was used to estimate how many nucleated cells each sample contained. To quantify the absolute abundance of each unique TCRbeta CDR3 rearrangement, sequence reads were collapsed and filtered. For each sample, productive Simpson clonality was calculated as the square root of Simpson's diversity index across productive rearrangements. Not all clones reach the TCRdb copy of this immuneACCESS table, which keeps in-frame sequences only. Checked studies attribute under half of the gap to unresolved V genes and leave the rest unexplained. V and J calls and clone size are copied from that table; D and trimming were computed from the DNA. The sample table records 250,000 or so clones; just under 90% of these occur just once. Of the sample, 4.1% is held by the ten largest clones.

This clone was seen only once. What antigen it recognizes has not been identified. Per-nucleotide qualities are absent, and no much larger clonotype sits a single base away. From a lookup of the germline V gene, CDR1 and CDR2 are MDHEN and SYDVKM. The CDR3 sequence holds 15 residues, the cysteine and phenylalanine included. The CDR3 DNA has 45 bases and is translated from base 1. Relative to germline, V is missing 5 bases and J is missing 7 bases, with 9 bases of the junction outside any gene match. Participants in the prospective study were enrolled through a virtual design, were aged roughly 18 to 95 years, and lived in roughly 24 United States geographic areas. In the prospective study, participants were assigned to cohorts based on the clinical history participants reported in a screening survey and a study questionnaire. Each participant in the prospective study had whole blood, serum and a nasopharyngeal or oropharyngeal swab collected by mobile phlebotomists. Prospective study participants could optionally give additional blood draws and questionnaires over a roughly two-month period. Prospective study blood samples were shipped either frozen or at room temperature before DNA extraction.

The source material was PBMCs or T cells enriched from blood (not recorded which). This clonotype was sampled from a woman in her 30s with acute COVID-19. The rearrangement combines TRBV28 with TRBJ2-1, and 9 bases in between align with TRBD2. This receptor has the CDR3 CASSLGLAPMNEQFF. The DNA reads as follows: TGTGCCAGCAGTCTCGGACTAGCGCCCATGAATGAGCAGTTCTTC.